These 3 T cell receptor beta chains were sequenced from one sample in a study of T cell responses to AZD1222 COVID-19 vaccine. Clones were sequenced by immunoSEQ multiplex PCR, and TCRdb holds only the in-frame ones, with some missing. Of roughly 100,000 clones in the sample, around nine tenths were seen once. The source was peripheral blood, collected on day 0 of AZD1222 vaccination. The receptors here all came from an adult in good health.

This clone was recorded only once. The chain joins TRBV5-1 to TRBJ1-6; a possible D gene is TRBD1 (6 bases). V was shortened by 1 base and J by 5 bases, with 10 bases between the two germline ends. The CDR3 loop spans 15 amino acids. CDR1 is SGHRS and CDR2 is YFSETQ in the germline V gene. The CDR3 region is CASSLTGKDNSPLHF. Here the CDR3 DNA reads TGCGCCAGCAGCTTGACAGGGAAGGATAATTCACCCCTCCACTTT.

The gene calls are TRBV28 and TRBJ1-2; tentatively, D is TRBD1 (5 bases). Trimming cost V 3 bases and J 8 bases, with 13 bases left between them. This CDR3 is built from 13 residues. Germline CDR1 is MDHEN and CDR2 is SYDVKM. The CDR3 sequence: CASSFLGDRGYTF. The DNA for the CDR3 is TGTGCCAGCAGTTTTCTAGGGGATCGCGGCTACACCTTC.

This clone was recorded a few times. The chain is built from TRBV14 and TRBJ2-7; D remains unclear. Trimming cost V 5 bases and J 1 base, with 9 bases left between them. The CDR3 extends over 13 amino acids. Germline CDR1 is SGHDN and CDR2 is FVKESK. In nucleotides, the CDR3 is TGTGCCAGCAGCAACACAGTGTCCTACGAGCAGTACTTC. Its protein is CASSNTVSYEQYF.